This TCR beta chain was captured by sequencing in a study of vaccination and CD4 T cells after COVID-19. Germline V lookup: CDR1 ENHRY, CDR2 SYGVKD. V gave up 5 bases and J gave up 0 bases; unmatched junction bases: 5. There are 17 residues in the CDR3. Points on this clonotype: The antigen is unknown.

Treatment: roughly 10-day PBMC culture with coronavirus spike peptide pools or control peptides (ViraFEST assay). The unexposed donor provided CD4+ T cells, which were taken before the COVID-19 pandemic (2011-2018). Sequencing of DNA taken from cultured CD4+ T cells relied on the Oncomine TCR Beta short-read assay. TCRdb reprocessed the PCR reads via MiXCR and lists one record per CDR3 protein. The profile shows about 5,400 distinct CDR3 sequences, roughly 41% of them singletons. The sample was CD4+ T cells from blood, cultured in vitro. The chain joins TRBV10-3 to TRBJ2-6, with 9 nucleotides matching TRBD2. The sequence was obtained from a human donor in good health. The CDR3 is CAISPGLAVSGANVLTF. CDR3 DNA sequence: TGTGCCATCAGTCCGGGACTAGCTGTCTCTGGGGCCAACGTCCTGACTTTC.